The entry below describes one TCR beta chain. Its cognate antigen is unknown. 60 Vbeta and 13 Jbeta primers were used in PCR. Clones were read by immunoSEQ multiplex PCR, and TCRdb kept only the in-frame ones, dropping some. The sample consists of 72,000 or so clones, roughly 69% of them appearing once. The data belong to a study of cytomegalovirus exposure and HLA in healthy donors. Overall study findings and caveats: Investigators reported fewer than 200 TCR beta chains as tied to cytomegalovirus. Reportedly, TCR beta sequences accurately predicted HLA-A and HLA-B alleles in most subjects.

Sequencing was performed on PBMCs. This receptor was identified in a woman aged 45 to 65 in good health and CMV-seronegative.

DNA of the CDR3: TGTGCCAGCAGTCCGCCAGGGTCCTACAATGAGCAGTTCTTC. It codes for CASSPPGSYNEQFF. The J gene is TRBJ2-1, the V gene TRBV28, with D perhaps TRBD1 (5 bases). The CDR3 sequence is 14 residues long. Germline V CDR1 and CDR2: MDHEN, SYDVKM. The V and J ends lost 5 bases and 1 base respectively, with 9 bases between them.